These 8 T cell receptor beta chains share one sample of origin, sequenced in a study of cytomegalovirus exposure and HLA in healthy donors. Amplification used 60 Vbeta primers and 13 Jbeta primers. Some clones are missing from TCRdb's copy, which holds only in-frame ones; the method was immunoSEQ multiplex PCR. The sample's table shows roughly 200,000 clones. Sequenced input: PBMCs. These receptors originate from a man younger than 40 in good health and CMV-seronegative.

The gene calls are TRBV5-4 and TRBJ1-2, with 9 nucleotides matching TRBD1. The ends lost 3 bases at V and 5 bases at J; junction bases unmatched: 5. CDR3 length equals 14 residues. Germline assignment: CDR1 SGHNT and CDR2 YYREEE (reference sequence). This CDR3 is CASSSGQGTYGYTF. CDR3 bases: TGTGCCAGCAGCTCCGGACAGGGGACTTATGGCTACACCTTC. The full variable domain, rest sourced from reference TRBV5-4 and TRBJ1-2, is ETGVTQSPTHLIKTRGQQVTLRCSSQSGHNTVSWYQQALGQGPQFIFQYYREEENGRGNFPPRFSGLQFPNYSSELNVNALELDDSALYLCASSSGQGTYGYTFGSGTRLTVV.

The chain links TRBV18 to TRBJ1-5, with D unresolved. This CDR3 has 18 amino acids. The V gene's germline CDR1 is KGHSH and CDR2 LQKENI. The germline V and J ends were trimmed by 3 bases and 4 bases, with 22 bases remaining between them. CDR3 sequence reads: CASSPPSGSPDGNQPQHF. The CDR3, as DNA: TGTGCCAGCTCACCGCCGTCTGGGAGCCCCGATGGTAATCAGCCCCAGCATTTT.

V gene TRBV5-1 combines with J gene TRBJ2-1, with no clear D. Trimming left V 0 bases short and J 0 bases short, with 13 bases between. CDR1 is SGHRS and CDR2 is YFSETQ in the germline V gene. The CDR3 is made up of 17 amino acids. The CDR3 region is CASSLVAVAFSYNEQFF. Written as DNA, the CDR3 is TGCGCCAGCAGCTTGGTCGCGGTCGCCTTCTCCTACAATGAGCAGTTCTTC.

The V call is TRBV9, the J call TRBJ1-2, with D possibly being TRBD1 (6 bases). V gave up 3 bases and J gave up 3 bases, with 12 bases separating them. CDR3 size: 14 residues. Germline values: CDR1 SGDLS, CDR2 YYNGEE. CDR3 protein: CASSAPGVDYGYTF. In nucleotides, the CDR3 is TGTGCCAGCAGCGCCCCAGGGGTAGACTATGGCTACACCTTC.

The chain combines TRBV30 with TRBJ2-1; 7 positions agree with TRBD1. Looked up from germline, CDR1 is GTSNPN and CDR2 is SVGIG (reference sequence). V was pared by 3 bases and J by 5 bases, with 19 bases of the junction left unmatched. The CDR3 is 18 residues long. The CDR3: CAWSEIQRPGQRNNEQFF. The CDR3 region has the DNA TGTGCCTGGAGCGAAATACAACGACCGGGACAGAGGAACAATGAGCAGTTCTTC.

The chain links TRBV7-9 to TRBJ2-5, with D perhaps matching TRBD1 (6 bases). This CDR3 is 13 amino acids long. Deletions cut 6 bases from V and 5 bases from J, with 13 bases between. Germline V lookup: CDR1 SEHNR, CDR2 FQNEAQ (reference sequence). The CDR3, as DNA: TGTGCCAGCAGAAGTACAGGGTCGGAGACCCAGTACTTC. Residues: CASRSTGSETQYF.

V is TRBV19 and J is TRBJ2-7; TRBD1 is a possible D gene (6 bases). This CDR3 has 15 amino acids. The V end was cut by 4 bases, the J end by 0 bases, with 13 bases between. Germline lookup yields CDR1 LNHDA and CDR2 SQIVND (reference sequence). CDR3 sequence: CASSTDSYFSYEQYF. The CDR3 coding sequence is TGTGCCAGTAGTACGGACAGCTATTTCTCCTACGAGCAGTACTTC. The full variable domain, rest sourced from reference TRBV19 and TRBJ2-7, is DGGITQSPKYLFRKEGQNVTLSCEQNLNHDAMYWYRQDPGQGLRLIYYSQIVNDFQKGDIAEGYSVSREKKESFPLTVTSAQKNPTAFYLCASSTDSYFSYEQYFGPGTRLTVT.

V is TRBV28 and J is TRBJ1-1; 8 nucleotides line up with TRBD1. This CDR3 spans 14 amino acids. V lost 5 bases to trimming and J lost 7 bases; unmatched junction nucleotides: 9. The germline V gene encodes CDR1 MDHEN and CDR2 SYDVKM. The CDR3 reads CASSTGQGPDEAFF. For the CDR3, the DNA is TGTGCCAGCAGTACCGGACAGGGACCCGATGAAGCTTTCTTT. The full variable domain, completed using reference TRBV28 and TRBJ1-1, is DVKVTQSSRYLVKRTGEKVFLECVQDMDHENMFWYRQDPGLGLRLIYFSYDVKMKEKGDIPEGYSVSREKKERFSLILESASTNQTSMYLCASSTGQGPDEAFFGQGTRLTVV.